This T cell receptor (beta chain) is drawn from a study of blood T cell repertoires in COVID-19. At the level of the study: In each case, the material was cDNA or gDNA derived from T cells, B-cell-depleted T cells, or PBMCs.

Produced via immunoSEQ multiplex PCR; TCRdb's table is partial and in-frame only. This repertoire shows some 270,000 clones, 80% to 85% found once; its top ten account for roughly 3.1%. Participants spanned ages roughly 18 to 95 years and resided in around 25 US areas. Trimming removed 2 bases at V and 0 bases at J, with 5 bases between. The CDR3 totals 14 residues. The germline V gene has CDR1 MNHEY and CDR2 SVGAGI. The table lists this clone with a count of one. The chain joins TRBV6-5 to TRBJ1-3; D remains ambiguous. The sample consisted of PBMCs or T cells enriched from blood (not recorded which). This TCR derives from a man between 50 and 59 years old who had recovered from COVID-19. CDR3 DNA: TGTGCCAGCAGTTACCACAGCTCTGGAAACACCATATATTTT. The encoded protein is CASSYHSSGNTIYF.